These T cell receptor beta chains were read from a single sample in a study of blood T cell repertoires in COVID-19. Sequencing used immunoSEQ multiplex PCR; TCRdb keeps in-frame clones, though not all of them. The sample records roughly 350,000 clones, more than 75% being singletons. The sequencing sample was made of peripheral blood. These receptors were taken from a woman aged 45-59 years with active or convalescent COVID-19. Each CDR3 is given with its conserved first and last residue. The D gene is left open where the match is weak.

CDR3aa,d_gene,v_gene
CATSSAMTGNYGYTF,TRBD1,TRBV15
CAWRNSGGKGTQYF,TRBD2,TRBV30
CASSQEPPAVSGNTIYF,.,TRBV4-2
CASSYGLGGAWYGYTF,TRBD1,TRBV6-5
CASSQAQISSRQFF,.,TRBV3-1/TRBV3-2
CASSLGTGSGYTF,.,TRBV5-1
CASTASGRRDTQYF,TRBD2,TRBV6-5
CASSLVPSAYEQYF,.,TRBV11-2
CASSLSGGDTIYF,.,TRBV12-3/TRBV12-4
CASKGVSEQYF,.,TRBV2
CASSLGGTFPLYNEQFF,.,TRBV7-3
CASSQVAREANTGELFF,.,TRBV4-3
CASSNRQAYEQYF,.,TRBV6-6
CASSYGTATEAFF,TRBD1,TRBV6-5
CASSSGTGTYEQYF,TRBD1,TRBV5-1
CASSSAGTSSYEQYF,.,TRBV19
CASSRRTARANYGYTF,.,TRBV19
CSVARLAGHQETQYF,TRBD2,TRBV29-1
CSVRDREGEEQYF,TRBD1,TRBV29-1
CASNRNYGYTF,.,TRBV28
CASSRDPGQPLYEQYF,TRBD1,TRBV7-9
CASTRGKSYEQYF,.,TRBV12-3/TRBV12-4
CASSPLTGVVRLFF,.,TRBV6-5
CGGTSDYEQYF,TRBD2,TRBV20-1
CASSAVVRGPEAFF,.,TRBV5-1
CASMSVIMNTEAFF,.,TRBV28
CAYHRVLNTEAFF,.,TRBV30
CASSLGLAGVGGTGELFF,TRBD2,TRBV7-2
CASSPGGSYNEQFF,TRBD2,TRBV7-9
CATSSDTGTYSGNTIYF,.,TRBV15
CAWSVEQGLNTGELFF,.,TRBV30
CASSPVSLAGVTGELFF,TRBD2,TRBV7-2
CASSPGQGPFYGYTF,TRBD1,TRBV3-1/TRBV3-2
CASSQEQDTEAFF,.,TRBV4-3
CAISERGVDGYTF,.,TRBV10-3
CASSYSYSNQPQHF,.,TRBV7-9
CASSILGSRRSNQPQHF,.,TRBV19
CATKGAQGGYTF,.,TRBV2
CASSIGQKNEKLFF,.,TRBV5-8
CASRALSTGNYGYTF,.,TRBV7-2
CASSSRAEAFF,.,TRBV28
CASSQGQGISNQPQHF,TRBD1,TRBV3-1/TRBV3-2
CASSPQGGPEQYF,.,TRBV7-3
CASSQVPDRARETQYF,TRBD1,TRBV14